The 24 T cell receptor beta chains in this list originate from one sample, sequenced in a study of T cell responses to AZD1222 COVID-19 vaccine. The table came from immunoSEQ multiplex PCR; TCRdb's copy has only in-frame clones and leaves some out. The repertoire holds 100,000 to 150,000 clones, with about 88% as singletons. The sequenced sample was peripheral blood, obtained on day 0 of AZD1222 vaccination. All receptors derive from an adult in good health.

This chain connects TRBV6-5 to TRBJ1-5, with 7 bases lining up with TRBD1. The CDR3 loop spans 15 amino acids. Looked up from germline, CDR1 is MNHEY and CDR2 is SVGAGI. V shed 5 bases and J 2 bases; nucleotides not matched to a gene: 6. The CDR3 is CASSRQGGGNQPQHF. The CDR3 region has the DNA TGTGCCAGCAGTCGACAGGGAGGTGGCAATCAGCCCCAGCATTTT.

The rearrangement joins TRBV7-2 to TRBJ1-4, with TRBD1 identical over 10 bases. J lost 6 bases, V lost 2 bases, and 12 bases had no gene match. CDR1 and CDR2 from the germline V gene are SGHTA and FQGNSA. This CDR3 spans 18 amino acids. CDR3 coding DNA: TGTGCCAGCAGCTTATTTGGGGGACCCGGGACAGGGGATGAAAAACTGTTTTTT. Translating it yields CASSLFGGPGTGDEKLFF. Complete variable domain (other parts from reference TRBV7-2 and TRBJ1-4): GAGVSQSPSNKVTEKGKDVELRCDPISGHTALYWYRQSLGQGLEFLIYFQGNSAPDKSGLPSDRFSAERTGGSVSTLTIQRTQQEDSAVYLCASSLFGGPGTGDEKLFFGSGTQLSVL.

This clone was recorded only once. The V and J genes are TRBV19 and TRBJ1-2; D possibly corresponds to TRBD1 (5 bases). Germline loops: CDR1 LNHDA, CDR2 SQIVND (reference sequence). V was pared by 5 bases and J by 3 bases, with 10 bases between. This CDR3 contains 13 residues. The CDR3 spells CASSSGRHYGYTF. The CDR3 DNA follows: TGTGCCAGTAGTTCGGGGCGTCACTATGGCTACACCTTC.

J is TRBJ2-7 and V is TRBV3-1 (or the pseudogene TRBV3-2), with 7 positions matching TRBD2. Germline assignment: CDR1 LGHDT and CDR2 YNNKEL (reference sequence). This CDR3 is 14 amino acids long. Losses at the gene ends were 6 bases for V and 6 bases for J; bases not matched to a gene: 11. The CDR3 region is CASSLYREALEQYF. The CDR3 DNA reads as TGTGCCAGCAGTCTGTACCGGGAGGCCCTCGAGCAGTACTTC.

This chain connects TRBV19 to TRBJ1-6, with a tentative D call TRBD1 (5 bases). Germline V gives CDR1 LNHDA, CDR2 SQIVND (reference sequence). V was trimmed by 5 bases and J by 14 bases, leaving 22 bases between them. This CDR3 has 15 residues. The CDR3 loop reads CASSERAPDPRALHF. CDR3 sequence (DNA): TGTGCCAGTAGTGAGAGGGCGCCTGACCCCAGGGCCCTCCACTTT.

This rearrangement joins TRBV5-4 to TRBJ1-2; D is undetermined. The CDR3 runs to 13 residues. The germline V gene encodes CDR1 SGHNT and CDR2 YYREEE (reference sequence). V was clipped by 1 base and J by 3 bases, with 7 bases between them. The CDR3 nucleotides read TGTGCCAGCAGCTTGCTGGGCGACTATGGCTACACCTTC. Translated: CASSLLGDYGYTF.

This clone occurred a few times. The chain carries TRBV19 and TRBJ1-5; TRBD1 might be the D (5 bases). The germline V gene has CDR1 LNHDA and CDR2 SQIVND (reference sequence). This CDR3 region has 12 residues. V was shortened by 7 bases and J by 6 bases, with 10 bases between the two germline ends. This CDR3 is CASTTVPQPQHF. For the CDR3, the DNA is TGTGCCAGTACGACAGTCCCTCAGCCCCAGCATTTT.

This chain uses TRBV5-4 with TRBJ1-3; D not resolved. Germline CDR1 reads SGHNT; CDR2 reads YYREEE (reference sequence). Trimming cost V 0 bases and J 0 bases, with 7 bases left between them. This CDR3 region has 15 residues. The DNA for the CDR3 is TGTGCCAGCAGCTTGGGGGGTCCCTCTGGAAACACCATATATTTT. The encoded protein is CASSLGGPSGNTIYF.

CDR3 amino acids: CASSQNAGADYGYTF. The CDR3 DNA reads as TGTGCCAGCAGTCAAAACGCAGGGGCCGACTATGGCTACACCTTC. V gene TRBV5-4 combines with J gene TRBJ1-2; tentatively, D is TRBD1 (6 bases). The V and J ends lost 5 bases and 3 bases respectively, with 17 bases between them. CDR3 length: 15 residues. Per the germline V gene, CDR1 is SGHNT and CDR2 is YYREEE (reference sequence).

This sequence joins TRBV6-5 and TRBJ2-5; D possibly corresponds to TRBD2 (5 bases). Trimming left V 7 bases short and J 2 bases short, with 8 bases between. From germline, CDR1 is MNHEY and CDR2 SVGAGI. The CDR3 is 12 residues long. CDR3 DNA sequence: TGTGCCAGCACGAGGGCGCAAGAGACCCAGTACTTC. Translating gives CASTRAQETQYF.

On this clone: One junction end disagrees with the germline gene, perhaps due to a read error. The chain couples TRBV9 to TRBJ2-7; 9 bases fit TRBD1. This CDR3 has 14 residues. Germline V gene data show CDR1 as SGDLS and CDR2 as YYNGEE. CDR3 nucleotide sequence: TGTGCCAGCAGCAGAGGACAGGGGTCCTTCGAGCAGTACTTC. Translating it yields CASSRGQGSFEQYF. Based on the CDR3 plus reference TRBV9 and TRBJ2-7, the full variable domain is DSGVTQTPKHLITATGQRVTLRCSPRSGDLSVYWYQQSLDQGLQFLIQYYNGEERAKGNILERFSAQQFPDLHSELNLSSLELGDSALYFCASSRGQGSFEQYFGPGTRLTVT.

This chain uses TRBV19 with TRBJ2-1; 8 nucleotides align to TRBD2. Germline V CDR1 and CDR2: LNHDA, SQIVND (reference sequence). There are 15 residues in the CDR3. Trimming at V came to 3 bases and at J to 0 bases, leaving 1 base not matched to a gene. The CDR3 sequence is CASSISGGSYNEQFF. As DNA, the CDR3 is TGTGCCAGTAGTATCAGCGGGGGCTCCTACAATGAGCAGTTCTTC.

This clone was counted once. The chain has TRBV30 and TRBJ1-4, with D possibly matching TRBD1 (5 bases). The germline gives CDR1 GTSNPN, CDR2 SVGIG (reference sequence). CDR3 length equals 15 residues. Trimming stripped 4 bases from V and 8 bases from J, with 20 bases between. The CDR3, as DNA: TGTGCCTGGACTCCAATCGGGGGGGACTGGGAAAAACTGTTTTTT. Amino acids: CAWTPIGGDWEKLFF.

The chain employs TRBV25-1 and TRBJ2-5; D is possibly TRBD2 (5 bases). Trimming took off 3 bases at V and 6 bases at J, with 11 bases between the two ends. CDR3 length: 13 amino acids. Germline-derived CDR1 and CDR2 are MGHDK and SYGVNS. The CDR3 DNA reads TGTGCCAGCAGTGAGCCTAGCCGGCAGACCCAGTACTTC. Protein sequence: CASSEPSRQTQYF.

This clone was seen a single time. The V and J genes are TRBV3-1 (or the pseudogene TRBV3-2) and TRBJ2-1; 8 nucleotides match TRBD2. Germline CDR1 is LGHDT and CDR2 is YNNKEL (reference sequence). V trimming: 4 bases; J trimming: 9 bases; junction bases outside the gene matches: 5. The CDR3 covers 13 residues. CDR3 bases: TGTGCCAGCAGCCTCAAGGCGGGGGGTGAGCAGTTCTTC. The encoded protein is CASSLKAGGEQFF.

The rearrangement links TRBV7-8 to TRBJ1-4, with TRBD1 as a possible D gene (6 bases). V lost 2 bases, J lost 4 bases, and 14 bases lay in between. In germline, CDR1 is SGHVS, CDR2 FQNEAQ. This CDR3 region has 16 residues. CDR3 sequence (DNA): TGTGCCAGCAGCTTACCTCGGGGGCGTCATAATGAAAAACTGTTTTTT. This gives the protein CASSLPRGRHNEKLFF.

The chain recombines TRBV10-3 with TRBJ1-1, with a possible D match to TRBD1 (5 bases). CDR1 and CDR2 from the germline V gene are ENHRY and SYGVKD. V lost 8 bases and J lost 4, with 14 bases in between. The CDR3 covers 13 residues. The CDR3 DNA sequence: TGTGCCATCGGGCCCAGGGTAGCCACTGAAGCTTTCTTT. Its protein is CAIGPRVATEAFF.

A word on this clone: The sample contains more than one DNA sequence encoding this CDR3. The chain uses TRBV24-1 and TRBJ2-7; no definite D call. The germline gives CDR1 KGHDR, CDR2 SFDVKD. Trimming removed 3 bases from V and 4 bases from J, with 3 bases in between. This CDR3 contains 11 residues. The chain's CDR3 is CATSDRYEQYF. CDR3 sequence (DNA): TGTGCCACCAGTGATCGATACGAGCAGTACTTC.

The rearrangement uses TRBV7-6 and TRBJ2-5; D remains ambiguous. Germline lookup yields CDR1 SGHVS and CDR2 FNYEAQ. Trimming removed 0 bases at V and 4 bases at J, with 3 bases between. This CDR3 comprises 12 residues. The DNA of the CDR3 is TGTGCCAGCAGCTTAGCGAGAGAGACCCAGTACTTC. Translating gives CASSLARETQYF.

J is TRBJ1-1 and V is TRBV12-3 or TRBV12-4; D call uncertain. The V end lost 5 bases, the J end lost 8 bases, and 9 bases lay between the germline ends. The CDR3 sequence is 11 residues long. The CDR3 DNA sequence: TGTGCCAGCAGTCCACAGAAAGAAGCTTTCTTT. Translated, it gives CASSPQKEAFF.

This chain uses TRBV9 with TRBJ1-5; 7 bases are a match to TRBD1. The germline CDR1 and CDR2 sequences are SGDLS and YYNGEE. Trimming removed 4 bases from V and 1 base from J; junction bases left unmatched: 5. CDR3 length: 15 amino acids. The CDR3 reads CASSPGTVSNQPQHF. DNA of the CDR3: TGTGCCAGCAGCCCCGGGACAGTAAGCAATCAGCCCCAGCATTTT.

The CDR3 sequence: CASSQDRRRPTYEQYF. The CDR3 DNA is TGTGCCAGCAGCCAAGATCGGAGGCGACCCACCTACGAGCAGTACTTC. The rearrangement links TRBV3-1 (or the pseudogene TRBV3-2) to TRBJ2-7, with D perhaps matching TRBD2 (5 bases). Germline V gene data show CDR1 as LGHDT and CDR2 as YNNKEL (reference sequence). V gave up 0 bases and J gave up 2 bases, with 14 bases separating them. This CDR3 region has 16 residues.

The CDR3 DNA sequence: TGTGCCAGCAGTTTACTAGTAAGCTCTAGGGGCACTGAAGCTTTCTTT. Amino acid sequence: CASSLLVSSRGTEAFF. The chain employs TRBV28 and TRBJ1-1; perhaps TRBD1 as D (5 bases). V was shortened by 2 bases and J by 4 bases, with 17 bases between the two germline ends. The CDR3 runs 16 residues. Germline-derived CDR1 and CDR2 are MDHEN and SYDVKM.

This chain's CDR3 is CASSPGSQVPGELFF. The CDR3, as DNA: TGTGCCAGCTCACCAGGTTCCCAGGTCCCCGGGGAGCTGTTTTTT. The V and J genes are TRBV18 and TRBJ2-2, with no clear D. Trimming pared 2 bases from V and 6 bases from J, leaving 13 bases between. CDR3 length equals 15 residues. Germline V gives CDR1 KGHSH, CDR2 LQKENI.